This T cell receptor (beta chain) was sequenced during a study of blood T cell repertoires in COVID-19. The CDR3 sequence is 14 residues long. The germline V and J ends were trimmed by 5 bases and 0 bases, with 11 bases remaining between them. Germline loops: CDR1 SGHNT, CDR2 YENEEA. Generated by immunoSEQ multiplex PCR, the TCRdb table keeps only in-frame clones and is missing some. Of 400,000 or so clones in the sample, around nine tenths were seen once. One Seattle source followed patients from active infection through their disease course. Sequenced material: peripheral blood. The source is a man between 18 and 29 years old with COVID-19, enrolled during active disease. This sequence joins TRBV11-3 and TRBJ2-7, with D possibly TRBD1 on 5 matching bases. Written as DNA, the CDR3 is TGTGCCAGCAGCACGACAGCAAACTCCTACGAGCAGTACTTC. Protein product: CASSTTANSYEQYF.